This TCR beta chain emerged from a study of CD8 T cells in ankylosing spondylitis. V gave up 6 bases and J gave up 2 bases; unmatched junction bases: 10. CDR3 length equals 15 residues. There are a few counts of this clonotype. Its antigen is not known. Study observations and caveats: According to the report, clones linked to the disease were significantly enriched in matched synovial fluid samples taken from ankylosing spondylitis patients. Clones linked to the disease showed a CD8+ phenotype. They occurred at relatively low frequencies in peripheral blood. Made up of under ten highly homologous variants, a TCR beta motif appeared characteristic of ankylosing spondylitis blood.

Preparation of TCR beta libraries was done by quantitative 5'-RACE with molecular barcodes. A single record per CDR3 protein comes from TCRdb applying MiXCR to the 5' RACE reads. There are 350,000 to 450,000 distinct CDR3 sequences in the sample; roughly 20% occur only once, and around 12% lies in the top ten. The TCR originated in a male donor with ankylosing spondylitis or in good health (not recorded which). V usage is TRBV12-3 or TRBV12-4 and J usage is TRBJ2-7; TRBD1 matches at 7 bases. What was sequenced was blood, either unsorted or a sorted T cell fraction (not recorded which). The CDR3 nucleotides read TGTGCCAGCAGCCCGCAGGGGGTTACCCCCTACGAGCAGTACTTC. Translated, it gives CASSPQGVTPYEQYF.